These 3 T cell receptor beta chains share one sample of origin, sequenced in a study of B cell selection in AIRE deficiency. Sorting defined conventional CD4 T cells as CD4+CD127+. Profiling relied on immunoSEQ multiplex PCR, and the TCRdb table lists in-frame clones only, not all of them. The sample lists 20,000 to 30,000 clones; roughly 96% were seen once. Input material: CD4+CD127+ conventional T cells sorted from PBMCs. The receptors come from a human donor in good health.

This clone showed up just once. The genes are TRBV10-3 and TRBJ1-3; the D is unclear. With 4 bases removed from V and 4 bases from J, the gap between germline ends came to 11 bases. The germline CDR1 and CDR2 sequences are ENHRY and SYGVKD. CDR3 length: 14 amino acids. CDR3 protein: CAISGTEGGNTIYF. CDR3 DNA sequence: TGTGCCATCAGTGGAACGGAGGGAGGAAACACCATATATTTT.

The chain has TRBV19 and TRBJ1-3; D gene ambiguous. Trimming removed 4 bases from V and 0 bases from J, with 13 bases in between. The CDR3 sequence is 16 residues long. CDR1 is LNHDA and CDR2 is SQIVND in the germline V gene (reference sequence). The CDR3 DNA sequence: TGTGCCAGTAGTAAAATTGGATCTCGCTCTGGAAACACCATATATTTT. It is translated as CASSKIGSRSGNTIYF.

V gene TRBV18 combines with J gene TRBJ1-1; a weak D match, TRBD1 (6 bases). Looked up from germline, CDR1 is KGHSH and CDR2 is LQKENI. CDR3 length equals 16 residues. Trimming left V 0 bases short and J 0 bases short, with 11 bases between. The CDR3 here is CASSPPGRGMNTEAFF. CDR3 bases: TGTGCCAGCTCACCACCGGGCAGGGGAATGAACACTGAAGCTTTCTTT. The whole variable domain, remainder taken from reference TRBV18 and TRBJ1-1, is NAGVMQNPRHLVRRRGQEARLRCSPMKGHSHVYWYRQLPEEGLKFMVYLQKENIIDESGMPKERFSAEFPKEGPSILRIQQVVRGDSAAYFCASSPPGRGMNTEAFFGQGTRLTVV.